A selection of T cell receptor beta chains follows, all from one sample in a study of cytomegalovirus exposure and HLA in healthy donors. The method was immunoSEQ multiplex PCR; TCRdb's version includes in-frame clones alone and lacks a portion of them. The sample shows about 200,000 clones, roughly 88% of them seen only once. The sequenced sample was PBMCs. These receptors were collected from a woman younger than 35 in good health and CMV-seronegative. The CDR3 runs from the conserved cysteine through the conserved F or W. A D gene is named only where the DNA matches it firmly. Expanded clones are given a class, and other clones once, few, many or no size at all.

j_call	v_call	d_call	clone_size	cdr3_aa	cdr3_nt
TRBJ1-1	TRBV2	NA	NA	CASRGDWNTEAFF	TGTGCCAGCAGAGGGGACTGGAACACTGAAGCTTTCTTT
TRBJ1-3	TRBV4-2	NA	NA	CASSQTTGSGNTIYF	TGTGCCAGCAGCCAGACGACAGGCTCTGGAAACACCATATATTTT
TRBJ1-4	TRBV5-1	TRBD1	NA	CASSFGTGTEKLFF	TGCGCCAGCAGCTTTGGGACAGGGACTGAAAAACTGTTTTTT
TRBJ2-5	TRBV27	NA	NA	CASSVGQRQETQYF	TGTGCCAGCAGCGTGGGTCAGCGCCAAGAGACCCAGTACTTC
TRBJ2-5	TRBV27	TRBD1	NA	CASGDRGRGAGVPETQYF	TGTGCCAGTGGGGACAGGGGGCGAGGAGCGGGAGTACCGGAGACCCAGTACTTC
TRBJ2-1	TRBV4-1	TRBD1	NA	CASSQAGTGGHPFF	TGCGCCAGCAGCCAGGCCGGGACAGGGGGCCACCCGTTCTTC
TRBJ2-7	TRBV27	NA	NA	CASSLSPWAREQYF	TGTGCCAGCAGTTTAAGCCCCTGGGCGAGAGAGCAGTACTTC
TRBJ2-7	TRBV28	TRBD2	NA	CASKPGLEGYEQYF	TGTGCCAGCAAACCGGGACTAGAGGGATACGAGCAGTACTTC
TRBJ2-1	TRBV5-1	TRBD1	NA	CASSFGTGKNEQFF	TGCGCCAGCAGCTTCGGGACAGGAAAAAATGAGCAGTTCTTC
TRBJ1-2	TRBV6-5	NA	NA	CASSVTPSAYGYTF	TGTGCCAGCAGTGTGACGCCTAGCGCCTATGGCTACACCTTC
TRBJ2-1	TRBV30	TRBD2	NA	CACSRAGANEQFF	TGTGCCTGCTCAAGAGCGGGAGCCAATGAGCAGTTCTTC
TRBJ2-1	TRBV6-5	NA	NA	CASSRAGIGNEQFF	TGTGCCAGCAGTCGGGCAGGGATAGGGAATGAGCAGTTCTTC
TRBJ2-5	TRBV10-3	TRBD1	NA	CAIRETGGETQYF	TGTGCCATCAGGGAGACAGGGGGGGAGACCCAGTACTTC
TRBJ1-1	TRBV5-1	TRBD1	NA	CASSSGQGPTEAFF	TGCGCCAGCAGCTCGGGACAGGGTCCCACTGAAGCTTTCTTT
TRBJ2-1	TRBV30	TRBD2	NA	CAWSVRTSGRYNEQFF	TGTGCCTGGAGTGTACGAACTAGCGGGAGATATAATGAGCAGTTCTTC
TRBJ2-5	TRBV4-1	TRBD1	NA	CASRNRGQGGETQYF	TGCGCCAGCAGAAACCGGGGACAGGGCGGCGAGACCCAGTACTTC
TRBJ2-5	TRBV18	NA	NA	CASSPRGKETQYF	TGTGCCAGCTCACCTCGGGGGAAAGAGACCCAGTACTTC
TRBJ1-2	TRBV5-1	NA	NA	CASSLAGGNYGYTF	TGCGCCAGCAGCTTGGCGGGGGGCAACTATGGCTACACCTTC
TRBJ2-7	TRBV11-2	NA	NA	CASSLDSLFYEQYF	TGTGCCAGCAGCTTAGATAGCCTATTCTACGAGCAGTACTTC
TRBJ2-2	TRBV7-2	NA	NA	CASSPDVHRTGELFF	TGTGCCAGCAGCCCAGACGTGCACAGAACCGGGGAGCTGTTTTTT
TRBJ2-7	TRBV27	NA	NA	CASSWGDSTYEQYF	TGTGCCAGCAGTTGGGGGGACAGTACCTACGAGCAGTACTTC
TRBJ1-1	TRBV7-3	NA	NA	CASSSLAGIEAFF	TGTGCCAGCAGCTCACTAGCAGGGATTGAAGCTTTCTTT
TRBJ2-2	TRBV28	TRBD2	NA	CASSQLAGGYTGELFF	TGTGCCAGCAGTCAACTAGCGGGAGGGTACACCGGGGAGCTGTTTTTT
TRBJ2-5	TRBV9	TRBD1	NA	CASSGMTGNGETQYF	TGTGCCAGCAGCGGAATGACAGGGAACGGGGAGACCCAGTACTTC
TRBJ2-7	TRBV7-9	NA	NA	CASTLGGRNEQYF	TGTGCCAGCACCCTCGGGGGACGTAACGAGCAGTACTTC
TRBJ2-7	TRBV4-1	NA	NA	CASSQDPTSSYEQYF	TGCGCCAGCAGCCAAGATCCAACTAGCTCCTACGAGCAGTACTTC
TRBJ1-2	TRBV15	NA	NA	CATSLEAGPANYGYTF	TGTGCCACCAGCTTGGAGGCGGGACCTGCTAACTATGGCTACACCTTC
TRBJ2-5	TRBV30	NA	once	CAWSVDVGGGETQYF	TGTGCCTGGAGTGTAGATGTCGGTGGAGGAGAGACCCAGTACTTC
TRBJ2-7	TRBV5-1	TRBD2	NA	CASSLVAGGPYEQYF	TGCGCCAGCAGCTTGGTTGCGGGGGGGCCCTACGAGCAGTACTTC
TRBJ1-1	TRBV27	NA	NA	CASSEQGSTEAFF	TGTGCCAGCAGCGAGCAGGGTTCCACTGAAGCTTTCTTT
TRBJ1-1	TRBV27	NA	once	CASSLSTVDLGTEAFF	TGTGCCAGCAGTTTATCCACAGTAGATCTTGGGACTGAAGCTTTCTTT
TRBJ2-7	TRBV27	TRBD1	once	CASSLRGQAAYEQYF	TGTGCCAGCAGTTTGAGGGGACAGGCGGCCTACGAGCAGTACTTC
TRBJ1-3	TRBV11-2	NA	NA	CASSPLTGPSSGNTIYF	TGTGCCAGCAGCCCGCTGACAGGCCCGAGCTCTGGAAACACCATATATTTT
TRBJ2-3	TRBV13	TRBD2	NA	CASSPPQPSGDWGTDTQYF	TGTGCCAGCAGCCCACCCCAACCTAGCGGGGATTGGGGCACAGATACGCAGTATTTT
TRBJ2-3	TRBV7-9	NA	NA	CASSPILAEDTQYF	TGTGCCAGCAGCCCGATACTAGCAGAAGATACGCAGTATTTT
TRBJ2-1	TRBV28	NA	NA	CASSSPRSYNEQFF	TGTGCCAGCAGTTCCCCCCGCTCCTACAATGAGCAGTTCTTC
TRBJ2-1	TRBV7-9	TRBD2	NA	CASSLSGGTSYNEQFF	TGTGCCAGCAGCCTTAGCGGGGGGACTTCCTACAATGAGCAGTTCTTC
TRBJ1-1	TRBV13	TRBD1	NA	CASSFWDRDTEAFF	TGTGCCAGCAGCTTCTGGGACAGGGACACTGAAGCTTTCTTT
TRBJ2-3	TRBV28	NA	NA	CASSSTYGDMGSTDTQYF	TGTGCCAGCAGTTCGACCTACGGGGACATGGGGTCCACAGATACGCAGTATTTT
TRBJ2-5	TRBV6-5	NA	NA	CASSYEGWETQYF	TGTGCCAGCAGTTACGAGGGCTGGGAGACCCAGTACTTC
TRBJ2-5	TRBV9	TRBD1	NA	CASSAAGQGAGGTQYF	TGTGCCAGCAGCGCCGCGGGGCAGGGGGCGGGCGGGACCCAGTACTTC
TRBJ1-5	TRBV30	NA	NA	CAWSQNNQPQHF	TGTGCCTGGAGCCAGAATAATCAGCCCCAGCATTTT
TRBJ2-5	TRBV7-6	NA	NA	CASSLTTGGETQYF	TGTGCCAGCAGCTTAACTACCGGGGGAGAGACCCAGTACTTC
TRBJ2-7	TRBV29-1	NA	NA	CSVAAAKDRYEQYF	TGCAGCGTTGCCGCGGCTAAAGACAGATACGAGCAGTACTTC
TRBJ1-4	TRBV2	NA	NA	CASSLYRRGNEKLFF	TGTGCCAGCAGTCTTTACAGGCGAGGTAATGAAAAACTGTTTTTT
TRBJ1-2	TRBV2	TRBD1	NA	CASSDHADRGGYGYTF	TGTGCCAGCAGTGACCATGCTGACAGGGGGGGATATGGCTACACCTTC
TRBJ2-2	TRBV19	NA	NA	CASSIKISAGPTGELFF	TGTGCCAGTAGTATAAAGATCTCGGCAGGTCCCACCGGGGAGCTGTTTTTT
TRBJ2-7	TRBV7-7	NA	NA	CASSQELGAREQYF	TGTGCTAGCAGCCAAGAGTTGGGGGCTCGCGAGCAGTACTTC
TRBJ2-7	TRBV11-2	TRBD2	NA	CASSLALAEASYEQYF	TGTGCCAGCAGCTTAGCCCTAGCGGAGGCCTCCTACGAGCAGTACTTC
TRBJ2-1	TRBV15	TRBD2	NA	CATSRDRGEDNEQFF	TGTGCCACCAGCAGAGATCGGGGGGAGGACAATGAGCAGTTCTTC
TRBJ2-1	TRBV5-1	TRBD2	NA	CASSLRPSGSAYNEQFF	TGCGCCAGCAGCTTACGACCTAGCGGGAGCGCCTACAATGAGCAGTTCTTC
TRBJ2-1	TRBV28	TRBD2	NA	CATLKSGSAFNEQFF	TGTGCCACCCTAAAGAGCGGGAGTGCATTCAATGAGCAGTTCTTC